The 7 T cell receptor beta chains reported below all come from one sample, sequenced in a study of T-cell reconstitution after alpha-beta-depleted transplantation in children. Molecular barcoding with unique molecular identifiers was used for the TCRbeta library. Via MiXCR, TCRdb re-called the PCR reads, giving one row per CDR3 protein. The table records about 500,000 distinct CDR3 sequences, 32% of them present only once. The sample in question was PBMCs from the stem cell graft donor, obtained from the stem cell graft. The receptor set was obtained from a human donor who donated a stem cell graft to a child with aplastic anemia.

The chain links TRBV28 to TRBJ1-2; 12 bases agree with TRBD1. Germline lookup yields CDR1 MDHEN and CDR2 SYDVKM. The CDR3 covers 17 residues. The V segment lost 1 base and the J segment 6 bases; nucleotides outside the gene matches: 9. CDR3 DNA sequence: TGTGCCAGCAGTTTATATTATCGGGGACAGGGGGCGGATGGCTACACCTTC. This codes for CASSLYYRGQGADGYTF.

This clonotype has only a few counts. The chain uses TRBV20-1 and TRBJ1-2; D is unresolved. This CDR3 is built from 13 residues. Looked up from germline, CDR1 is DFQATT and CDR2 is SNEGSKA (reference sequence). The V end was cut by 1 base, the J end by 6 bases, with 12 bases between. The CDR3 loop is CSARATDGNGYTF. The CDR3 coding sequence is TGCAGTGCTAGAGCTACGGATGGTAATGGCTACACCTTC.

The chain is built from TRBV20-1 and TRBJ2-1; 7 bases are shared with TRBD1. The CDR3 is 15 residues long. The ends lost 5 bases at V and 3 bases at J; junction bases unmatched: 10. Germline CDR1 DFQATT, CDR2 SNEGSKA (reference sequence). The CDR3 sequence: CSARLMGQNYNEQFF. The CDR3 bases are TGCAGTGCTCGTCTCATGGGACAGAACTACAATGAGCAGTTCTTC.

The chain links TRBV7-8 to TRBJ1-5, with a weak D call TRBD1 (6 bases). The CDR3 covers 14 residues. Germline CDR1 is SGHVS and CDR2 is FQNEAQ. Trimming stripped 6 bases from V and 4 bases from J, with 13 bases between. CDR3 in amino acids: CASSELGGNQPQHF. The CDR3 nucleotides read TGTGCCAGCAGTGAACTAGGGGGTAATCAGCCCCAGCATTTT.

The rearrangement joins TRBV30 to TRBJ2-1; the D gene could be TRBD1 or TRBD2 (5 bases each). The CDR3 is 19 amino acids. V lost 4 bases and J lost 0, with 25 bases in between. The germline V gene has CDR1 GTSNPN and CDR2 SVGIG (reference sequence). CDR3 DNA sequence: TGTGCCTGGAATCTAAAGGGGTATGATAGCGATTACTCCTACAATGAGCAGTTCTTC. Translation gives CAWNLKGYDSDYSYNEQFF. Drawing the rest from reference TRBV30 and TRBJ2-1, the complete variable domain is SQTIHQWPATLVQPVGSPLSLECTVEGTSNPNLYWYRQAAGRGLQLLFYSVGIGQISSEVPQNLSASRPQDRQFILSSKKLLLSDSGFYLCAWNLKGYDSDYSYNEQFFGPGTRLTVL.

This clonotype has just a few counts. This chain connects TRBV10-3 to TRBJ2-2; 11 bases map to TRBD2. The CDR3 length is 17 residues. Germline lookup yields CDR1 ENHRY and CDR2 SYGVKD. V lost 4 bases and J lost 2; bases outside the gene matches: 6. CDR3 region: CAISVTLAGGNTGELFF. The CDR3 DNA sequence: TGTGCCATCAGTGTCACCCTAGCGGGAGGCAACACCGGGGAGCTGTTTTTT.

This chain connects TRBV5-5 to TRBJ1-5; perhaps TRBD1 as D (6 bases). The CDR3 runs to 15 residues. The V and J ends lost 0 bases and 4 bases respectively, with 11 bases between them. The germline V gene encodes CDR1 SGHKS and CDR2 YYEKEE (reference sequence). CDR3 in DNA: TGTGCCAGCAGCTTGGGGACAGTGGATAATCAGCCCCAGCATTTT. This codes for CASSLGTVDNQPQHF.